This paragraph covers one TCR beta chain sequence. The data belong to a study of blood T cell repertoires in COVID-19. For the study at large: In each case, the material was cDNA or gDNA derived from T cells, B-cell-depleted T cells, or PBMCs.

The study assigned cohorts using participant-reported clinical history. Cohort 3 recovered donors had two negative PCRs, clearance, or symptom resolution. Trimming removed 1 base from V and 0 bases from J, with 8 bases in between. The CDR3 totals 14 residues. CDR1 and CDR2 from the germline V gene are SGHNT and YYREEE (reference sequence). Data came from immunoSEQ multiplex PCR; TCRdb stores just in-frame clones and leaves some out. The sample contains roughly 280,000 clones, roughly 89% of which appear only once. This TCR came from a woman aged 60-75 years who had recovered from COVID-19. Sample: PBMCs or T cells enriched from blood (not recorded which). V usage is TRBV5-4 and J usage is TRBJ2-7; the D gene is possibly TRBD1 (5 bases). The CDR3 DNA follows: TGTGCCAGCAGCTTGAGGGGCGCCTCCTACGAGCAGTACTTC. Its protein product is CASSLRGASYEQYF.